The rows below give T cell receptor beta chains drawn from one sample of a study of cytomegalovirus exposure and HLA in healthy donors. TCRdb's copy holds only in-frame clones and misses some; the assay was immunoSEQ multiplex PCR. Among some 130,000 clones listed, approximately 85% were seen once. Sequencing was done on a sample of PBMCs. The source of these receptors is a woman in her twenties or thirties in good health and CMV-seronegative. The CDR3 runs from the conserved cysteine through the conserved F or W. The D gene is left open where the match is weak. Part of the rows lack a size; the others show once, few, many or a class for expanded clones.

J gene,clone size,V gene,D gene,CDR3 DNA,CDR3 protein
TRBJ1-2,few,TRBV4-1,NA,TGCGCCAGCAGCCAAGTTATGGGCGCTAACTATGGCTACACCTTC,CASSQVMGANYGYTF
TRBJ2-7,NA,TRBV29-1,NA,TGCAGCGTTGAAGGGGCAGCCTACGAGCAGTACTTC,CSVEGAAYEQYF
TRBJ2-7,NA,TRBV5-1,NA,TGCGCCAGCAGCTCCTTCACAGGTCCCTACGAGCAGTACTTC,CASSSFTGPYEQYF
TRBJ2-7,NA,TRBV13,TRBD2,TGTGCCAGCAGCGGTGGACTAGCGGGGGTGAACTACGAGCAGTACTTC,CASSGGLAGVNYEQYF
TRBJ1-4,once,TRBV6-5,TRBD1,TGTGCCAGCAGTTCCAGCCGGGACAGGGGTACTGAAAAACTGTTTTTT,CASSSSRDRGTEKLFF
TRBJ1-5,NA,TRBV28,TRBD1,TGTGCCAGCCCCATTTCAAACAGGGGAGGCAATCAGCCCCAGCATTTT,CASPISNRGGNQPQHF
TRBJ2-6,NA,TRBV27,TRBD1,TGTGCCAGCAGACTGACAGGGGGCTTAGCTGGGGCCAACGTCCTGACTTTC,CASRLTGGLAGANVLTF
TRBJ2-3,NA,TRBV7-6,TRBD1,TGTGCCAGCAGCTGGACAGGGATCGCGACAGATACGCAGTATTTT,CASSWTGIATDTQYF
TRBJ2-7,NA,TRBV30,NA,TGTGCCTGGAGTGTACTCAGGGCCAGCTCCTACGAGCAGTACTTC,CAWSVLRASSYEQYF
TRBJ2-3,NA,TRBV5-1,NA,TGCGCCAGCAGCTTTCAAAAGGGGTCGAAAGATACGCAGTATTTT,CASSFQKGSKDTQYF
TRBJ1-2,NA,TRBV20-1,TRBD1,TGCAGTGGCACAGGGGGTGATGGCTACACCTTC,CSGTGGDGYTF
TRBJ1-1,NA,TRBV19,TRBD1,TGTGCCAGTTCTCCGACAGGGGTAGGGAACACTGAAGCTTTCTTT,CASSPTGVGNTEAFF
TRBJ1-6,NA,TRBV4-2,NA,TGTGCCAGCAGCCAAGATTCATCGGTGGTGTCCTATAATTCACCCCTCCACTTT,CASSQDSSVVSYNSPLHF
TRBJ2-1,once,TRBV6-4,TRBD2,TGTGCCAGCAGTGACTCGGAACTAGCGGGGGGTAGAGAGCAGTTCTTC,CASSDSELAGGREQFF
TRBJ2-1,NA,TRBV6-1,TRBD1,TGTGCCAGCAGTCCTCGGGACAGTTCCTACAATGAGCAGTTCTTC,CASSPRDSSYNEQFF
TRBJ2-1,NA,TRBV25-1,TRBD1,TGTGCCAGCAGCGGGACAGGCAACAATGAGCAGTTCTTC,CASSGTGNNEQFF
TRBJ1-6,few,TRBV2,NA,TGTGCCAGCCAAACCCGGGACCTCCACTTT,CASQTRDLHF
TRBJ1-2,NA,TRBV25-1,NA,TGTGCCAGCAGTGACCCAGGGCCCCCTAACTATGGCTACACCTTC,CASSDPGPPNYGYTF
TRBJ1-1,NA,TRBV29-1,NA,TGCAGCGCTGGCGGTGCAGGGCAACTTGAAGCTTTCTTT,CSAGGAGQLEAFF
TRBJ1-1,few,TRBV5-1,NA,TGCGCCAGCAGCTACGCTGGGACATCTGGATTTGAAGCTTTCTTT,CASSYAGTSGFEAFF
TRBJ2-1,NA,TRBV2,TRBD2,TGTGCCAGCACGGCTAGCGGCGCCAAATTCAATGAGCAGTTCTTC,CASTASGAKFNEQFF
TRBJ2-5,NA,TRBV4-1,NA,TGCGCCAGCAGCGGCGTTGGGACTCAAGAGACCCAGTACTTC,CASSGVGTQETQYF
TRBJ2-5,few,TRBV11-2,TRBD1,TGTGCCAGCAGCTTTGGGACAGGACAAGAGACCCAGTACTTC,CASSFGTGQETQYF
TRBJ2-1,NA,TRBV7-2,NA,TGTGCCAGCAGCTCACAGTACAATGAGCAGTTCTTC,CASSSQYNEQFF
TRBJ2-6,NA,TRBV5-5,NA,TGTGCCAGCAGCTTGGCTGGGAGCTGGGCCAACGTCCTGACTTTC,CASSLAGSWANVLTF
TRBJ1-4,NA,TRBV5-1,NA,TGCGCCAGCAGCTTGGGAGACAGTAATGAAAAACTGTTTTTT,CASSLGDSNEKLFF
TRBJ2-7,NA,TRBV6-5,TRBD2,TGTGCCAGCAGTTACTCGCCGGGGCAGGGAGGGCACGAGCAGTACTTC,CASSYSPGQGGHEQYF
TRBJ1-1,NA,TRBV30,TRBD1,TGTGCCTTAAGACGGGACAGGGGTAACACTGAAGCTTTCTTT,CALRRDRGNTEAFF
TRBJ1-1,NA,TRBV7-6,TRBD1,TGTGCCAGCAGCCCCACGACAGGGGGCGCGACCACTGAAGCTTTCTTT,CASSPTTGGATTEAFF
TRBJ1-1,NA,TRBV20-1,NA,TGCAGTGCTAGTGAGCTCGACCGACGGGTTTTT,CSASELDRRVF
TRBJ2-5,few,TRBV7-2,NA,TGTGCCAGCAGCTTAAAACCGGGCTGGGAGGAGACCCAGTACTTC,CASSLKPGWEETQYF
TRBJ2-4,once,TRBV19,NA,TGTGCCAGTAGTATGGATGGAGGCCTAGCCAAAAACATTCAGTACTTC,CASSMDGGLAKNIQYF
TRBJ1-1,few,TRBV5-4,TRBD1,TGTGCCAGCAGCCAGACAGGGGCAGGGACTGAAGCTTTCTTT,CASSQTGAGTEAFF
TRBJ2-3,NA,TRBV6-6,TRBD1,TGTGCCAGCAGCCCTACAGGGGGAGCTACGCAGTATTTT,CASSPTGGATQYF
TRBJ2-7,NA,TRBV2,TRBD1,TGTGCCAGCAGTGAAAGCTCCGGGACAGTAGTGCAGTACTTC,CASSESSGTVVQYF
TRBJ1-2,NA,TRBV28,NA,TGTGCCAGCCAAAGGGGTGACTATGGCTACACCTTC,CASQRGDYGYTF
TRBJ2-1,NA,TRBV7-2,TRBD1,TGTGCCAGCAGCTTAGTTCCGACAGGGGGAAATTTGAATGAGCAGTTCTTC,CASSLVPTGGNLNEQFF
TRBJ1-1,NA,TRBV4-3,TRBD1,TGCGCCAGCAGCCAAGACCGGGAAACGACAGGGATAAATTTTACGAACACTGAAGCTTTCTTT,CASSQDRETTGINFTNTEAFF
TRBJ1-2,NA,TRBV7-9,NA,TGTGCCAGCAGCCGGGGGGGCGGAGAGTCCTATGGCTACACCTTC,CASSRGGGESYGYTF
TRBJ1-6,once,TRBV28,NA,TGTGCCAGCAGTTCCCTATGGGGCGGGGGGAATTCACCCCTCCACTTT,CASSSLWGGGNSPLHF
TRBJ1-6,few,TRBV19,NA,TGTGCCAGTTCTCTCAGGGAAAATTCACCCCTCCACTTT,CASSLRENSPLHF
TRBJ2-7,NA,TRBV2,NA,TGTGCCAGCAGGTCACTTATCGAGCAGTACTTC,CASRSLIEQYF
TRBJ2-1,once,TRBV7-9,NA,TGTGCCAGCAGTTCCCCCAGGGGTTGGGACAATGAGCAGTTCTTC,CASSSPRGWDNEQFF
TRBJ2-6,NA,TRBV20-1,NA,TGCGGAGCTGGGGCCAACGTCCTGACTTTC,CGAGANVLTF
TRBJ1-6,NA,TRBV19,TRBD1,TGTGCCAGCGGACAGGGCCGTAATTCACCCCTCCACTTT,CASGQGRNSPLHF
TRBJ1-5,NA,TRBV10-2,NA,TGCGCCAGCAGTGACTTAGGGGGAAATCAGCCCCAGCATTTT,CASSDLGGNQPQHF
TRBJ1-4,NA,TRBV6-6,NA,TGTGCCAGCAGTTATCCCATCAGCGGTGAAAAACTGTTTTTT,CASSYPISGEKLFF
TRBJ1-5,few,TRBV2,TRBD1,TGTGCCAGCCAGGGGGCGGGTCAGCCCCAGCATTTT,CASQGAGQPQHF
TRBJ1-1,NA,TRBV4-3,NA,TGCGCCAGCAGCCAAGAGGTTTCGGGGAACACTGAAGCTTTCTTT,CASSQEVSGNTEAFF
TRBJ1-5,NA,TRBV7-9,NA,TGTGCCAGCAGCTTAGTTAGCGGGGGTGGCAATCAGCCCCAGCATTTT,CASSLVSGGGNQPQHF
TRBJ1-5,many,TRBV28,NA,TGTGCCAGCAATCAACAGAATCAGCCCCAGCATTTT,CASNQQNQPQHF
TRBJ2-1,NA,TRBV11-1,TRBD1,TGTGCCAGCAGCAAGGGGACAGGCGATTACAATGAGCAGTTCTTC,CASSKGTGDYNEQFF
TRBJ2-1,NA,TRBV7-2,TRBD1,TGTGCCAGCAGCTTATCCGGGACAGGCGGATACAATGAGCAGTTCTTC,CASSLSGTGGYNEQFF
TRBJ1-2,NA,TRBV7-9,TRBD1,TGTGCCAGCAGCTTAAATTCCAAAGGGGGCGAAAACTATGGCTACACCTTC,CASSLNSKGGENYGYTF
TRBJ2-3,NA,TRBV11-2,TRBD2,TGTGCCAGCAGATTGACTAGCGGGTTTAGCACAGATACGCAGTATTTT,CASRLTSGFSTDTQYF
TRBJ1-2,NA,TRBV5-1,NA,TGCGCCAGCAGTTCCCAGGGGCAAGGTGGCTACACCTTC,CASSSQGQGGYTF
TRBJ1-1,NA,TRBV5-4,NA,TGTGCCAGCAGCTTCACCGACAGACCTAACACTGAAGCTTTCTTT,CASSFTDRPNTEAFF
TRBJ2-7,NA,TRBV12-5,NA,TGTGCTAGTGGTCCCCGGGGCTCCTACGAGCAGTACTTC,CASGPRGSYEQYF
TRBJ1-6,few,TRBV5-5,NA,TGTGCCAGCAGTTCCCGGTGGGAGGGTTCACCCCTCCACTTT,CASSSRWEGSPLHF